This TCR beta chain stems from a study of cytomegalovirus exposure and HLA in healthy donors. The method was immunoSEQ multiplex PCR; TCRdb's version includes in-frame clones alone and lacks a portion of them. The table has approximately 160,000 clones, around 85% seen once. Worth noting for this clone: Its antigen is not identified.

General observations from the study: According to a subsequent analysis, TCR clusters from the first cohort were inclined to appear together in the roughly 120 validation repertoires. The study flagged some 170 TCR beta chains as cytomegalovirus-associated. Across donors, most TCRs were seen rarely, yet some public ones were widespread.

The germline V gene encodes CDR1 SGHTA and CDR2 FQGNSA. CDR3 size: 18 residues. V trimming: 3 bases; J trimming: 0 bases; junction bases outside the gene matches: 11. Input material: PBMCs. This sequence joins TRBV7-2 and TRBJ2-1, with 7 nucleotides matching TRBD2. The receptor was derived from a man aged 25 to 40 in good health and CMV-seropositive. In nucleotides, the CDR3 is TGTGCCAGCAGCTTCCGACTAGCCATCGGCAGCTCCTACAATGAGCAGTTCTTC. It translates to CASSFRLAIGSSYNEQFF.